Listed here are 26 T cell receptor beta chains from one sample, sequenced in a study of cytomegalovirus exposure and HLA in healthy donors. PCR employed 60 Vbeta and 13 Jbeta primers. The protocol was immunoSEQ multiplex PCR, while the TCRdb copy is restricted to in-frame clones and leaves out a portion. The table lists under 150,000 clones, about four fifths of them singletons, with roughly 2% in the top ten. Sequencing used PBMCs. All receptors come from a young man in good health and CMV-seronegative.

The V gene is TRBV18, the J gene TRBJ1-1; D unclear. The V and J ends lost 4 bases and 2 bases respectively, with 5 bases between them. This CDR3 is built from 12 residues. The germline V gene encodes CDR1 KGHSH and CDR2 LQKENI. The CDR3 DNA is TGTGCCAGCTCACGAGATAACACTGAAGCTTTCTTT. The encoded protein is CASSRDNTEAFF. The entire variable domain, with the rest obtained from reference TRBV18 and TRBJ1-1, is as follows: NAGVMQNPRHLVRRRGQEARLRCSPMKGHSHVYWYRQLPEEGLKFMVYLQKENIIDESGMPKERFSAEFPKEGPSILRIQQVVRGDSAAYFCASSRDNTEAFFGQGTRLTVV.

This sequence joins TRBV28 and TRBJ2-5; 7 nucleotides line up with TRBD2. Germline lookup yields CDR1 MDHEN and CDR2 SYDVKM. The CDR3 spans 15 residues. V gave up 5 bases and J gave up 1 base; unmatched junction bases: 7. In DNA form, the CDR3 reads TGTGCCAGCAGTCCAACTACTAGCGCCCAAGAGACCCAGTACTTC. Protein: CASSPTTSAQETQYF.

V and J are TRBV9 and TRBJ1-2; TRBD1 aligns across 8 bases. V dropped 2 bases and J dropped 4; count of bases not matched to a gene: 1. The germline V gene has CDR1 SGDLS and CDR2 YYNGEE. This CDR3 contains 13 residues. CDR3 in amino acids: CASSVDRAYGYTF. The CDR3 nucleotides are TGTGCCAGCAGCGTGGACAGGGCCTATGGCTACACCTTC.

Turning to this clone: Mismatch with germline at one junction end may stem from a read error. This chain joins TRBV7-9 and TRBJ2-7; 9 bases map to TRBD1. Germline CDR1 is SEHNR and CDR2 is FQNEAQ (reference sequence). The CDR3 is made up of 12 amino acids. Written as DNA, the CDR3 is TGTGCCAGCAACGAGAACAGGGGGCGGTTGAACTTC. It encodes CASNENRGRLNF. The full variable domain, completed using reference TRBV7-9 and TRBJ2-7, is DTGVSQNPRHKITKRGQNVTFRCDPISEHNRLYWYRQTLGQGPEFLTYFQNEAQLEKSRLLSDRFSAERPKGSFSTLEIQRTEQGDSAMYLCASNENRGRLNFGPGTRLTVT.

This clone was seen just once. The chain couples TRBV6-1 to TRBJ2-3; 8 bases are shared with TRBD2. V was pared by 4 bases and J by 1 base, with 7 bases of the junction left unmatched. Germline CDR1 reads MNHNS; CDR2 reads SASEGT. CDR3 length: 16 residues. CDR3 in DNA: TGTGCCAGCAGTGTAAGAAGCGGGAGCGGCACAGATACGCAGTATTTT. Protein: CASSVRSGSGTDTQYF.

This clone has a single count. The V and J genes are TRBV5-8 and TRBJ2-1; D might be TRBD1 (7 bases). The CDR3 contains 17 residues. The V end was cut by 4 bases, the J end by 2 bases, with 19 bases between. Germline lookup yields CDR1 SGHTS and CDR2 YDEGEE. CDR3 coding DNA: TGTGCCAGCAGCACAGGCCAGGGACAGCGGGCCTACAATGAGCAGTTCTTC. This encodes CASSTGQGQRAYNEQFF.

This chain connects TRBV4-1 to TRBJ1-1, with 10 bases matching TRBD1. V gave up 2 bases and J gave up 10 bases; unmatched junction bases: 4. CDR1 is MGHRA and CDR2 is YSYEKL in the germline V gene. The CDR3 spans 13 residues. The DNA for the CDR3 is TGCGCCAGCAGCCAACCACGGACAGGGGGAGCTTTCTTT. Protein sequence: CASSQPRTGGAFF.

The chain employs TRBV27 and TRBJ2-3; 7 bases are shared with TRBD2. Trimming removed 3 bases from V and 2 bases from J; junction bases left unmatched: 8. CDR3 size: 16 residues. In germline, CDR1 is MNHEY, CDR2 SMNVEV (reference sequence). The CDR3 coding sequence is TGTGCCAGCAGTTTTAAGGCTAGCGGATCCACAGATACGCAGTATTTT. Its translation is CASSFKASGSTDTQYF.

The genes are TRBV30 and TRBJ2-3; D is uncertain. CDR3 size: 11 residues. Deletions cut 8 bases from V and 3 bases from J, with 9 bases between. The germline gives CDR1 GTSNPN, CDR2 SVGIG (reference sequence). In nucleotides, the CDR3 is TGTGCCCGTACCGGGACAGATACGCAGTATTTT. Its translation: CARTGTDTQYF.

The chain has TRBV4-1 and TRBJ2-7, with 7 bases aligning to TRBD2. The V segment lost 3 bases and the J segment 6 bases; nucleotides outside the gene matches: 11. Germline CDR1 reads MGHRA; CDR2 reads YSYEKL. This CDR3 spans 15 amino acids. The CDR3 DNA is TGCGCCAGCAGCCACTTACTAGCGATGCGGTCCGAGCAGTACTTC. Translated: CASSHLLAMRSEQYF.

The chain recombines TRBV5-1 with TRBJ2-1; 9 positions agree with TRBD1. CDR1 is SGHRS, CDR2 YFSETQ, per germline. The CDR3 is 15 residues long. V was pared by 0 bases and J by 2 bases, with 0 bases of the junction left unmatched. CDR3 region: CASSLGQGAYNEQFF. The DNA for the CDR3 is TGCGCCAGCAGCTTGGGACAGGGGGCCTACAATGAGCAGTTCTTC.

This clone showed up just a few times. The genes are TRBV6-5 and TRBJ2-1; the match to TRBD2 covers 9 bases. Germline CDR1 reads MNHEY; CDR2 reads SVGAGI. V dropped 2 bases and J dropped 6; count of bases not matched to a gene: 2. This CDR3 region has 14 residues. The CDR3 loop reads CASSYLAGINEQFF. Here the CDR3 DNA reads TGTGCCAGCAGTTACCTAGCGGGGATCAATGAGCAGTTCTTC.

This rearrangement joins TRBV4-1 to TRBJ2-7; 7 bases map to TRBD1. The CDR3 is 15 residues long. Germline values: CDR1 MGHRA, CDR2 YSYEKL. V lost 2 bases to trimming and J lost 0 bases; unmatched junction nucleotides: 4. As DNA, the CDR3 is TGCGCCAGCAGCCAAACGGGACAGCCCTCCTACGAGCAGTACTTC. Residues: CASSQTGQPSYEQYF.

The chain couples TRBV30 to TRBJ1-1; D remains unclear. With 2 bases removed from V and 5 bases from J, the gap between germline ends came to 12 bases. Germline CDR1 and CDR2: GTSNPN and SVGIG (reference sequence). CDR3 length equals 13 residues. As DNA, the CDR3 is TGTGCCTGGAGTTTGGTGGGAGTTACTGAAGCTTTCTTT. This encodes CAWSLVGVTEAFF.

CDR3 protein: CASSRTVSNSYSYEQYF. The CDR3 DNA reads TGCGCCAGCAGTAGGACAGTGTCTAATAGTTACTCCTACGAGCAGTACTTC. The genes are TRBV4-3 and TRBJ2-5, with D possibly being TRBD1 (6 bases). The better agreement between TRBJ2-7 and the DNA end casts doubt on the J call. The CDR3 has 17 residues. Germline V lookup: CDR1 LGHNA, CDR2 YSLEER.

CDR3 nucleotides: TGTGCCAGCAGTGGGCCGGGACAGGGGGTTGGTCAGCCCCAGCATTTT. Residues: CASSGPGQGVGQPQHF. V usage is TRBV28 and J usage is TRBJ1-5; TRBD1 matches 11 bases. Unmatched junction bases numbered 9, after V lost 5 bases and J lost 6 bases. CDR1 is MDHEN, CDR2 SYDVKM, per germline. The length of the CDR3 is 16 residues.

This chain uses TRBV6-6 with TRBJ1-6; 8 positions match TRBD1. The J segment lost 8 bases and the V segment lost 6 bases, leaving 9 bases of the junction unmatched. The CDR3 runs 15 residues. The V gene's germline CDR1 is MNHNY and CDR2 SVGAGI (reference sequence). CDR3 residues: CASRTPTGDDSPLHF. The CDR3 nucleotides are TGTGCCAGCAGGACCCCGACAGGGGACGATTCACCCCTCCACTTT.

The chain joins TRBV7-3 to TRBJ2-5; no clear D gene. Germline lookup yields CDR1 SGHTA and CDR2 FQGTGA. The ends were cut back, 5 bases at V and 5 bases at J, with 12 bases in the middle. This CDR3 comprises 13 residues. The CDR3: CASSPGWMETQYF. The DNA of the CDR3 is TGTGCCAGCAGCCCCGGGTGGATGGAGACCCAGTACTTC. The full variable domain, with the rest looked up from reference TRBV7-3 and TRBJ2-5, is GAGVSQTPSNKVTEKGKYVELRCDPISGHTALYWYRQSLGQGPEFLIYFQGTGAADDSGLPNDRFFAVRPEGSVSTLKIQRTERGDSAVYLCASSPGWMETQYFGPGTRLLVL.

The V and J genes are TRBV7-9 and TRBJ2-3; 9 bases are a match to TRBD2. The CDR3 length is 14 residues. Losses at the gene ends were 6 bases for V and 4 bases for J; bases not matched to a gene: 5. Germline CDR1 and CDR2: SEHNR and FQNEAQ (reference sequence). In DNA, the CDR3 is TGTGCCAGCAGAACTAGCGGGTTCCCAGATACGCAGTATTTT. Its protein product is CASRTSGFPDTQYF.

The genes are TRBV18 and TRBJ2-2, with 11 bases matching TRBD2. The germline CDR1 and CDR2 sequences are KGHSH and LQKENI. This CDR3 region has 19 residues. Trimming removed 3 bases from V and 7 bases from J; junction bases left unmatched: 16. The DNA of the CDR3 is TGTGCCAGCTCACCTCAACCGGGACTAGCGGTGAGATTGGTCGGGGAGCTGTTTTTT. As protein: CASSPQPGLAVRLVGELFF.

Only one count was recorded for this clone. J is TRBJ2-5 and V is TRBV7-2; 9 bases map to TRBD2. The J segment lost 5 bases and the V segment lost 5 bases, leaving 12 bases of the junction unmatched. This CDR3 contains 16 residues. From germline, CDR1 is SGHTA and CDR2 FQGNSA. CDR3 DNA sequence: TGTGCCAGCAGCCACGGGGGGACTAGCAGGAGGGAGACCCAGTACTTC. Translating it yields CASSHGGTSRRETQYF.

CDR3 bases: TGTGCCAGCAGTGAATTTTCGGAGGGCAATGAGCAGTTCTTC. It translates to CASSEFSEGNEQFF. This chain joins TRBV25-1 and TRBJ2-1; D perhaps matches TRBD2 (6 bases). Trimming removed 1 base from V and 6 bases from J, with 10 bases in between. The CDR3 totals 14 residues. Germline V gene data show CDR1 as MGHDK and CDR2 as SYGVNS. The variable domain in full, with the rest retrieved from reference TRBV25-1 and TRBJ2-1, is EADIYQTPRYLVIGTGKKITLECSQTMGHDKMYWYQQDPGMELHLIHYSYGVNSTEKGDLSSESTVSRIRTEHFPLTLESARPSHTSQYLCASSEFSEGNEQFFGPGTRLTVL.

This clone showed up just once. The CDR3 loop reads CASLRESSYNEQFF. The CDR3 region has the DNA TGTGCCAGCTTACGGGAAAGCTCCTACAATGAGCAGTTCTTC. The chain joins TRBV18 to TRBJ2-1; D perhaps matches TRBD2 (5 bases). The germline gives CDR1 KGHSH, CDR2 LQKENI. The ends were cut back, 7 bases at V and 0 bases at J, with 10 bases in the middle. There are 14 residues in the CDR3.

This chain joins TRBV6-5 and TRBJ1-1; D gene uncertain. There are 13 residues in the CDR3. The V gene lost 10 bases and the J gene lost 0 bases, with 12 bases spanning the gap. The V gene's germline CDR1 is MNHEY and CDR2 SVGAGI. The DNA of the CDR3 is TGTGCCACCAACACCTTCTTGAACACTGAAGCTTTCTTT. It is translated as CATNTFLNTEAFF.

This sequence joins TRBV27 and TRBJ2-4; D not resolved. CDR1 is MNHEY and CDR2 is SMNVEV in the germline V gene (reference sequence). This CDR3 is built from 12 residues. V dropped 7 bases and J dropped 5 bases, with 9 bases sitting between them. The CDR3 DNA sequence: TGTGCCAGCATCGACTGGGAAAACATTCAGTACTTC. Translated: CASIDWENIQYF.

J is TRBJ1-4 and V is TRBV7-9; no clear D gene. V lost 1 base, J lost 7 bases, and 16 bases lay in between. CDR1 is SEHNR, CDR2 FQNEAQ, per germline (reference sequence). The CDR3 loop spans 16 amino acids. CDR3 region: CASSLGSSGRIEKLFF. CDR3 in DNA: TGTGCCAGCAGCTTAGGCAGTTCGGGTAGAATTGAAAAACTGTTTTTT.